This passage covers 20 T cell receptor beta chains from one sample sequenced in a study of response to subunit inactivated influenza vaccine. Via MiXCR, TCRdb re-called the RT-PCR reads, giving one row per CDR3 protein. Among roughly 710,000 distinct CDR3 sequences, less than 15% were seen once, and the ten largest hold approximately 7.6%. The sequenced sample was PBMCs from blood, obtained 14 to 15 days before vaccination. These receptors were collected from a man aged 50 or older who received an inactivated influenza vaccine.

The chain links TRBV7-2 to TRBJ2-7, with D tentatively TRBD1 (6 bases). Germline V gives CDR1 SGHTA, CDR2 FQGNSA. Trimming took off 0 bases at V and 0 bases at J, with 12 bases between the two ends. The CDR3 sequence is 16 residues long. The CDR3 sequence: CASSLAHRDTSYEQYF. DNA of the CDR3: TGTGCCAGCAGCTTAGCACACCGGGACACCTCCTACGAGCAGTACTTC. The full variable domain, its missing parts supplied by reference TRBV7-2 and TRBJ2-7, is GAGVSQSPSNKVTEKGKDVELRCDPISGHTALYWYRQSLGQGLEFLIYFQGNSAPDKSGLPSDRFSAERTGGSVSTLTIQRTQQEDSAVYLCASSLAHRDTSYEQYFGPGTRLTVT.

The CDR3 loop reads CASKKDYTGELFF. The CDR3 bases are TGTGCCAGCAAAAAAGACTATACCGGGGAGCTGTTTTTT. The chain has TRBV2 and TRBJ2-2, with a tentative D call TRBD2 (5 bases). In germline, CDR1 is SNHLY, CDR2 FYNNEI. The CDR3 covers 13 residues. The ends were cut back, 7 bases at V and 5 bases at J, with 11 bases in the middle.

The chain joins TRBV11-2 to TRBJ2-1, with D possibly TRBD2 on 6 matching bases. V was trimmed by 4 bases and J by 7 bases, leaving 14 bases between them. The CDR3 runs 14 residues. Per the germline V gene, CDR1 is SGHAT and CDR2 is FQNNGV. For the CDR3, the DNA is TGTGCCAGCAGCTACCGGGACTTCGTTAATGAGCAGTTCTTC. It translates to CASSYRDFVNEQFF.

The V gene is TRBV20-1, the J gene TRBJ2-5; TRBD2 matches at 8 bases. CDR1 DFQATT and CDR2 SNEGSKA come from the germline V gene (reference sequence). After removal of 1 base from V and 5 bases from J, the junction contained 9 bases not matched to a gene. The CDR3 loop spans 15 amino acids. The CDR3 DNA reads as TGCAGTGCTAGAGGCTCGGCGGGAGGAGTGGAGACCCAGTACTTC. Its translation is CSARGSAGGVETQYF.

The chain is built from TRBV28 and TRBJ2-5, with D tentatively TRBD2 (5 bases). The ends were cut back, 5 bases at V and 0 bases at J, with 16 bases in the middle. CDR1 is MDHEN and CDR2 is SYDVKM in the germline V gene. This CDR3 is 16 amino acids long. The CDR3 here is CASSTRVARNQETQYF. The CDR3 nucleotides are TGTGCCAGCAGTACCCGGGTAGCGAGAAACCAAGAGACCCAGTACTTC.

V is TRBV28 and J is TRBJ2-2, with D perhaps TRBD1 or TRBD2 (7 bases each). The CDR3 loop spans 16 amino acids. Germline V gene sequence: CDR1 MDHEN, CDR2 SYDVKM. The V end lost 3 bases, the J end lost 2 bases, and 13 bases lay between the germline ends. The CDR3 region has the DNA TGTGCCAGCAGTTTGGGAGGGGGCTCTAACACCGGGGAGCTGTTTTTT. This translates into CASSLGGGSNTGELFF.

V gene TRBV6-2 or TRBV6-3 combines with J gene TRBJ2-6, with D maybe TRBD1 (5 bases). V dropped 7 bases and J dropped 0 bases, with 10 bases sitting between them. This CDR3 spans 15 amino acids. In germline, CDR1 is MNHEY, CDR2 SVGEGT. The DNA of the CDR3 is TGTGCCAGCATCAGACAGCGCTCTGGGGCCAACGTCCTGACTTTC. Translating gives CASIRQRSGANVLTF.

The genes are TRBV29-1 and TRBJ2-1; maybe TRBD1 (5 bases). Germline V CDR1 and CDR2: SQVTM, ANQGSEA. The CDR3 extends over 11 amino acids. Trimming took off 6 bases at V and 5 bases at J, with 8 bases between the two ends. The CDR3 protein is CSVKDNNEQFF. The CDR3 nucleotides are TGCAGCGTCAAGGACAACAATGAGCAGTTCTTC.

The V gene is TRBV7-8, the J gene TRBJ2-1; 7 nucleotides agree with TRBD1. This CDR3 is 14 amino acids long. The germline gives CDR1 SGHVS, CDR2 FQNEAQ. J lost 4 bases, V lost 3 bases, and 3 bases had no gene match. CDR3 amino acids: CASSFTGVYNEQFF. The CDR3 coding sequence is TGTGCCAGCAGCTTTACAGGGGTTTACAATGAGCAGTTCTTC. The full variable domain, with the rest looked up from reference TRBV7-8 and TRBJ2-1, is GAGVSQSPRYKVAKRGQDVALRCDPISGHVSLFWYQQALGQGPEFLTYFQNEAQLDKSGLPSDRFFAERPEGSVSTLKIQRTQQEDSAVYLCASSFTGVYNEQFFGPGTRLTVL.

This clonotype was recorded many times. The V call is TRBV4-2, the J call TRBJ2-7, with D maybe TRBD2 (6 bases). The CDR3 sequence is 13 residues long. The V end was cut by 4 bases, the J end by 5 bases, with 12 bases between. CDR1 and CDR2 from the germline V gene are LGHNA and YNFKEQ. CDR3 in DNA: TGTGCCAGCAGCCCACGGCGGGGTGACGAGCAGTACTTC. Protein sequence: CASSPRRGDEQYF.

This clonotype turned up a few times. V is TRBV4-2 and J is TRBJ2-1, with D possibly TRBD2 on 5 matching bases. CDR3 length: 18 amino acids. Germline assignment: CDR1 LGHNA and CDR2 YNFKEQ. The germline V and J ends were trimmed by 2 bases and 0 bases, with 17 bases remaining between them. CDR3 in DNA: TGTGCCAGCAGCCAACCTAGCCTTGGACGCTTCTCCTACAATGAGCAGTTCTTC. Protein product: CASSQPSLGRFSYNEQFF.

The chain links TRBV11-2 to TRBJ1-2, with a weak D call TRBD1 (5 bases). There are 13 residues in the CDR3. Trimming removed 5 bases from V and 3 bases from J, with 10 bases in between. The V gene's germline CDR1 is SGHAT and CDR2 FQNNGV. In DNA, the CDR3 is TGTGCCAGCAGCCGGGGGGGAGACTATGGCTACACCTTC. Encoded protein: CASSRGGDYGYTF.

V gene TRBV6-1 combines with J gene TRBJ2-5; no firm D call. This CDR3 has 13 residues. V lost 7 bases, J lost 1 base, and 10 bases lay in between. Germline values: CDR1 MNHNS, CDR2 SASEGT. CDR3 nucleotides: TGTGCCAGCAAGAGAAATCCCCAAGAGACCCAGTACTTC. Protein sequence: CASKRNPQETQYF.

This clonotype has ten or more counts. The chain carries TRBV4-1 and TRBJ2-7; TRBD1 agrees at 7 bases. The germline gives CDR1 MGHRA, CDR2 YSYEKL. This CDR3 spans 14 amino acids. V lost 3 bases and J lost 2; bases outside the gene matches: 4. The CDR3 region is CASSQGDSAYEQYF. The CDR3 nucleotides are TGCGCCAGCAGCCAGGGGGACAGCGCCTACGAGCAGTACTTC.

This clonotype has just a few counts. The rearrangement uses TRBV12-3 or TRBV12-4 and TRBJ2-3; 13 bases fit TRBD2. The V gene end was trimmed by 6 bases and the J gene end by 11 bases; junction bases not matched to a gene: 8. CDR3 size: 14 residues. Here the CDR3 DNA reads TGTGCCAGCAGACTAACCGGGACTAGCGGGGAGCAGTATTTT. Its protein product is CASRLTGTSGEQYF.

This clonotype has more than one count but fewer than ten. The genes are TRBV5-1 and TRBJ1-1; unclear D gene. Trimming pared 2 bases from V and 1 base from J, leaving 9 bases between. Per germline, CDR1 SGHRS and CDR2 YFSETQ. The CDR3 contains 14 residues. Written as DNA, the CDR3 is TGCGCCAGCAGCTTCACGGGTAAGAACACTGAAGCTTTCTTT. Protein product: CASSFTGKNTEAFF.

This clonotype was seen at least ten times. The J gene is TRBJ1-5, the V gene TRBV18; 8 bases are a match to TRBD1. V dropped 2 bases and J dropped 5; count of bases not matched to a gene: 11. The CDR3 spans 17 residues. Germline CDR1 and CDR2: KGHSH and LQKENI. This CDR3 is CASSPFGQGGSHQPQHF. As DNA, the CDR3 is TGTGCCAGCTCACCATTCGGACAGGGAGGTTCACATCAGCCCCAGCATTTT. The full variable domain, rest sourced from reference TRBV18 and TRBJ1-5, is NAGVMQNPRHLVRRRGQEARLRCSPMKGHSHVYWYRQLPEEGLKFMVYLQKENIIDESGMPKERFSAEFPKEGPSILRIQQVVRGDSAAYFCASSPFGQGGSHQPQHFGDGTRLSIL.

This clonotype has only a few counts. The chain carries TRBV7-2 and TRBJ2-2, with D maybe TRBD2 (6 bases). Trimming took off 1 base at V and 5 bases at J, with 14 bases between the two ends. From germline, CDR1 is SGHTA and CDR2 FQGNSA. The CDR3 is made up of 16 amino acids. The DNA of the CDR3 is TGTGCCAGCAGCTTAGTTGCGGGATTAAGGACCGGGGAGCTGTTTTTT. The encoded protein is CASSLVAGLRTGELFF.

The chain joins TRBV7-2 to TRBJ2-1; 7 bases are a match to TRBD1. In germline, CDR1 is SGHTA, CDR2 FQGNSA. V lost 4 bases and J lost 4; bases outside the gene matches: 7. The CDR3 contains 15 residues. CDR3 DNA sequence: TGTGCCAGCAGCTACGAACCACAGGGGTACAATGAGCAGTTCTTC. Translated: CASSYEPQGYNEQFF.

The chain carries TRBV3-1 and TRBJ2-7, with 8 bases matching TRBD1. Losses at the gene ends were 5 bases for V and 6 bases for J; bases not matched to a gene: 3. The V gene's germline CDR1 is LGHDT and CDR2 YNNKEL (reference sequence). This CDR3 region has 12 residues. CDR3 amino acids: CASSFRGREQYF. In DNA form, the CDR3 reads TGTGCCAGCAGCTTCAGGGGGCGCGAGCAGTACTTC.